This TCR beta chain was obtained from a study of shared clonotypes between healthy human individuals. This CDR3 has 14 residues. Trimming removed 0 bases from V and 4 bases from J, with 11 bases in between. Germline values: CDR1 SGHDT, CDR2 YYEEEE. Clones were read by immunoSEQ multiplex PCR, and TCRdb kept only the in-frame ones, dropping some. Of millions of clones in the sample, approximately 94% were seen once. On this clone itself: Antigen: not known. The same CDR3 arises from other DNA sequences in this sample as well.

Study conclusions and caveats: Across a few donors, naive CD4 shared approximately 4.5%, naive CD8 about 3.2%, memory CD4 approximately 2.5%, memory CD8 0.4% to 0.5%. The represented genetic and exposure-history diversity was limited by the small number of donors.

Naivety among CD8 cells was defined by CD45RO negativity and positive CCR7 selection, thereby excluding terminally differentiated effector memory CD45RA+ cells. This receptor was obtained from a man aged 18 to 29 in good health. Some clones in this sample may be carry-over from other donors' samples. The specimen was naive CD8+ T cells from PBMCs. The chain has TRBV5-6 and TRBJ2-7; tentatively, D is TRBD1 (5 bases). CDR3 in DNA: TGTGCCAGCAGCTTGGGGGGCTCCGATTACGAGCAGTACTTC. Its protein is CASSLGGSDYEQYF.